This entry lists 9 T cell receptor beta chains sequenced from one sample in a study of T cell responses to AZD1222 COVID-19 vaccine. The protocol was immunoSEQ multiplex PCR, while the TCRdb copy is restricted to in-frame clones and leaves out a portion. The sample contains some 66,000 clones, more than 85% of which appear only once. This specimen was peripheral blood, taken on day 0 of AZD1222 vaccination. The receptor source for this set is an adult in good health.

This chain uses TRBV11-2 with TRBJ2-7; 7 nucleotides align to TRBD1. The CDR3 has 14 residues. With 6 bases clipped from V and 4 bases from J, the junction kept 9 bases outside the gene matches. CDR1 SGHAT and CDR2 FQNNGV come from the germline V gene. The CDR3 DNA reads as TGTGCCAGCAGAGTCCCGGGACAGAGATACGAGCAGTACTTC. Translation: CASRVPGQRYEQYF.

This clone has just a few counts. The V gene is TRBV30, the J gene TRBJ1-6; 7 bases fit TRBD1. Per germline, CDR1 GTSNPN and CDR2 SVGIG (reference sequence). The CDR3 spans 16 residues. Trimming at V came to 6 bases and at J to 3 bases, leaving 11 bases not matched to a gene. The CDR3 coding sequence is TGTGCCTGCCGAACCCCAAGGGACAGCTATAATTCACCCCTCCACTTT. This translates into CACRTPRDSYNSPLHF.

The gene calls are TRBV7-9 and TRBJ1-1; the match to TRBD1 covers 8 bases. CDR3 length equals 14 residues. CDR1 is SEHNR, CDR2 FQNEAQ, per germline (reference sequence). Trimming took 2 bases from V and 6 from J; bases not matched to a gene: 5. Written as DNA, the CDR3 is TGTGCCAGCAGCTTACGGCAGGGGGCTCCTGAAGCTTTCTTT. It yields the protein CASSLRQGAPEAFF.

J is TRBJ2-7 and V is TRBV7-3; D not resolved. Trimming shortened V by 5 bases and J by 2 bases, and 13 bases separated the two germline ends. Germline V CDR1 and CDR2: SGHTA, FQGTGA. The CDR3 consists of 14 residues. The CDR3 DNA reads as TGTGCCAGCAGCCCCGGTCTATTTCCCTACGAGCAGTACTTC. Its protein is CASSPGLFPYEQYF. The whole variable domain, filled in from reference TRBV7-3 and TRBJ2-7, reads GAGVSQTPSNKVTEKGKYVELRCDPISGHTALYWYRQSLGQGPEFLIYFQGTGAADDSGLPNDRFFAVRPEGSVSTLKIQRTERGDSAVYLCASSPGLFPYEQYFGPGTRLTVT.

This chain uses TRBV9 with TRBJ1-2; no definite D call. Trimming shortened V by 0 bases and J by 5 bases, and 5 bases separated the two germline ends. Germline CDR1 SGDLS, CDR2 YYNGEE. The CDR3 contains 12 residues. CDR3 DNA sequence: TGTGCCAGCAGCGTAGAAGGGTATGGCTACACCTTC. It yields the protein CASSVEGYGYTF.

CDR3 DNA sequence: TGTGCCAGTAGTACACGGGACAACACTGAAGCTTTCTTT. Translation gives CASSTRDNTEAFF. This chain links TRBV19 with TRBJ1-1; the D gene is possibly TRBD1 (5 bases). CDR3 length equals 13 residues. CDR1 is LNHDA and CDR2 is SQIVND in the germline V gene (reference sequence). V dropped 4 bases and J dropped 2 bases, with 8 bases sitting between them.

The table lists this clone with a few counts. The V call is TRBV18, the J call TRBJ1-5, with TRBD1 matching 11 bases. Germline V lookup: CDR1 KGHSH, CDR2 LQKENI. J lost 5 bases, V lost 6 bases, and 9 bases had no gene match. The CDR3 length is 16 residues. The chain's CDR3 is CASSGQGAMGDQPQHF. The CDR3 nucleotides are TGTGCCAGCTCCGGACAGGGGGCTATGGGTGATCAGCCCCAGCATTTT.

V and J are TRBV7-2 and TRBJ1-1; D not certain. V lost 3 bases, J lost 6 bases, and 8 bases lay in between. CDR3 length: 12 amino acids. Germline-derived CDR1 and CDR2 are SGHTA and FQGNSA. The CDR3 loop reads CASSFSRAEAFF. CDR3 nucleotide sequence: TGTGCCAGCAGCTTTTCTAGGGCTGAAGCTTTCTTT. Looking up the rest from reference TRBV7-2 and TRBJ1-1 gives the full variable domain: GAGVSQSPSNKVTEKGKDVELRCDPISGHTALYWYRQSLGQGLEFLIYFQGNSAPDKSGLPSDRFSAERTGGSVSTLTIQRTQQEDSAVYLCASSFSRAEAFFGQGTRLTVV.

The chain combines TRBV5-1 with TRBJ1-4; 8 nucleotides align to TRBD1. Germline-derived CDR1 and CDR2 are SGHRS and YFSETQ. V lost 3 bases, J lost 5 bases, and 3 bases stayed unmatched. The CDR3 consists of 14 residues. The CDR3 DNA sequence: TGCGCCAGCAGCTCGAGACAGGGGAATGAAAAACTGTTTTTT. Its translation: CASSSRQGNEKLFF. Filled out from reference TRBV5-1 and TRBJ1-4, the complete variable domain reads KAGVTQTPRYLIKTRGQQVTLSCSPISGHRSVSWYQQTPGQGLQFLFEYFSETQRNKGNFPGRFSGRQFSNSRSEMNVSTLELGDSALYLCASSSRQGNEKLFFGSGTQLSVL.